This T cell receptor (beta chain) was captured by sequencing in a study of T cells in tuberculosis. Study conclusions and caveats: Selection depended on which cryopreserved specimens were available.

Regarding this clone: Its antigen is not known.

The repertoire was sequenced with immunoSEQ multiplex PCR; TCRdb's copy has only in-frame clones and lacks some. The table shows about 45,000 clones, with about 94% occurring only once. Per the germline V gene, CDR1 is LGHNA and CDR2 is YSLEER. The ends were cut back, 1 base at V and 4 bases at J, with 7 bases in the middle. This CDR3 region has 13 residues. This clonotype was obtained from a donor aged 10-30 years with latent tuberculosis or without tuberculosis infection. Some clones in this sample may be carry-over from other donors' samples. This rearrangement joins TRBV4-3 to TRBJ1-2; no definite D call. Sequencing input: PBMCs. CDR3 sequence reads: CASSQGVPYGYTF. CDR3 sequence (DNA): TGCGCCAGCAGCCAAGGCGTTCCCTATGGCTACACCTTC.